The present T cell receptor (beta chain) was sequenced within a study of cytomegalovirus exposure and HLA in healthy donors. This clone showed up just once. Measured with immunoSEQ multiplex PCR; TCRdb has only the in-frame clones, and not every one. This repertoire shows around 150,000 clones, roughly nine tenths found once; its top ten account for about 2.9%. This receptor was identified in a woman aged 18-35 years in good health and CMV-seropositive. The material sequenced was PBMCs.

The CDR3 sequence is CASRNRGGYTF. CDR3 nucleotide sequence: TGTGCCAGCAGAAACAGGGGCGGCTACACCTTC. This chain connects TRBV6-5 to TRBJ1-2; 7 bases are shared with TRBD1. The CDR3 totals 11 residues. In germline, CDR1 is MNHEY, CDR2 SVGAGI. J lost 8 bases, V lost 6 bases, and 3 bases had no gene match.